The entry below gives a single TCR beta chain sequence along with its context. As yet, its antigen is unknown. Sequencing used immunoSEQ multiplex PCR; TCRdb keeps in-frame clones, though not all of them. The sample includes about 5,200 clones, around 50% of them seen just once. The sample's treatment: 15 Gy SBRT to primary tumor, nephrectomy 4 weeks later. Clear cell pathology was present in this patient's renal cell carcinoma. The record originates from a study of radiation and T cells in renal cell carcinoma. General study findings and limits: Top 100 clonotypes averaged about 50% in irradiated versus around 40% in nephrectomy-only tumors.

This CDR3 is 13 amino acids long. V shed 5 bases, J shed 6 bases, and the junction held 6 bases outside the gene matches. Germline loops: CDR1 SGHVS, CDR2 FQNEAQ. This sequence joins TRBV7-8 and TRBJ2-7, with 8 positions matching TRBD1. Sequenced material: tumor tissue, taken from a patient whose treatment included radiotherapy and nephrectomy. This clonotype originated in a man aged 55-75 years with renal cell carcinoma. The CDR3 sequence: CASSPPGGREQYF. The CDR3 bases are TGTGCCAGCAGCCCACCAGGGGGCCGCGAGCAGTACTTC.